Below, 29 T cell receptor beta chains from the same sample are listed, as sequenced in a study of post-analysis software for immune sequencing data. TCR beta libraries were prepared from cDNA with unique molecular identifiers. TCRdb analysed the PCR reads with MiXCR anew, one entry per CDR3 protein. The profile covers around 400,000 distinct CDR3 sequences, with 39% appearing a single time and 7.6% taken by the ten largest. The antigens for these receptors are not known. Findings of the study overall: Among 5 or 6 TRBV segments more frequent in patients than controls were TRBV5-6, TRBV5-1 and TRBV20-1.

The sample consisted of blood. All receptors come from a girl aged 2 to 9 with multiple sclerosis.

There are a few counts of this clonotype. A read error may be the cause here, since a much bigger clone is one base away. CDR3 amino acids: CASSLVEGTDTQYF. DNA of the CDR3: TGTGCCAGCAGCTTAGTTGAGGGGACAGATACGCAGTATTTT. The chain has TRBV7-2 and TRBJ2-3; the D gene could be TRBD1 or TRBD2 (5 bases each). Germline CDR1 reads SGHTA; CDR2 reads FQGNSA. Trimming left V 1 base short and J 3 bases short, with 8 bases between. The CDR3 covers 14 residues.

The chain recombines TRBV5-6 with TRBJ2-5, with 8 bases lining up with TRBD1. The germline V gene has CDR1 SGHDT and CDR2 YYEEEE. With 3 bases clipped from V and 0 bases from J, the junction kept 4 bases outside the gene matches. The CDR3 loop spans 15 amino acids. The CDR3 region is CASSSQGGNQETQYF. DNA of the CDR3: TGTGCCAGCAGCTCACAGGGGGGAAACCAAGAGACCCAGTACTTC.

On this clonotype itself: The germline gene is not matched at one end of the junction; a read error may be the cause. V gene TRBV6-6 combines with J gene TRBJ1-2, with D maybe TRBD1 (6 bases). CDR1 is MNHNY, CDR2 SVGAGI, per germline (reference sequence). The CDR3 contains 16 residues. The CDR3 DNA sequence: TGTGCCAGCAGTTACCCAAACAGGGCCTCTAACTATGGCCACACCTTC. Translating gives CASSYPNRASNYGHTF.

This rearrangement joins TRBV28 to TRBJ2-1, with 12 bases lining up with TRBD1. The V gene end was trimmed by 3 bases and the J gene end by 8 bases; junction bases not matched to a gene: 5. The CDR3 is 15 residues long. Germline loops: CDR1 MDHEN, CDR2 SYDVKM. CDR3 coding DNA: TGTGCCAGCAGTTTGGGACAGGGGGCTAGAGATGAGCAGTTCTTC. Translating gives CASSLGQGARDEQFF.

This clonotype was picked up a small number of times. This chain uses TRBV6-5 with TRBJ2-7, with D possibly TRBD2 on 5 matching bases. The CDR3 is made up of 15 amino acids. Trimming stripped 0 bases from V and 6 bases from J, with 15 bases between. CDR1 is MNHEY and CDR2 is SVGAGI in the germline V gene. The CDR3 reads CASSYSTRNRGEQYF. The CDR3 DNA follows: TGTGCCAGCAGTTACTCGACCAGAAATCGGGGCGAGCAGTACTTC.

This sequence joins TRBV4-3 and TRBJ1-4, with TRBD1 identical over 7 bases. Per germline, CDR1 LGHNA and CDR2 YSLEER. J gave up 5 bases and V 4 bases, and 7 bases lay outside the gene matches. The CDR3 is 15 amino acids. The CDR3 sequence is CASSPGDRDNEKLFF. Written as DNA, the CDR3 is TGCGCCAGCAGCCCAGGAGACAGGGACAATGAAAAACTGTTTTTT.

Only a few counts were recorded for this clonotype. CDR3 in amino acids: CASSFWDSQRYEQYF. As DNA, the CDR3 is TGTGCCAGCAGCTTTTGGGACTCCCAACGCTACGAGCAGTACTTC. The chain links TRBV7-9 to TRBJ2-7, with D possibly TRBD2 on 6 matching bases. This CDR3 is 15 amino acids long. Trimming took 3 bases from V and 3 from J, leaving 15 bases between them. Germline V CDR1 and CDR2: SEHNR, FQNEAQ (reference sequence).

This clonotype occurred a few times. The chain is built from TRBV7-2 and TRBJ2-4, with a tentative D call TRBD1 (6 bases). V shed 2 bases and J shed 6 bases, with 14 bases lying between them. Germline V gene sequence: CDR1 SGHTA, CDR2 FQGNSA. The CDR3 contains 15 residues. The CDR3: CASSLRAGVSNIQYF. CDR3 bases: TGTGCCAGCAGCTTAAGAGCAGGGGTTTCAAACATTCAGTACTTC.

V and J are TRBV5-1 and TRBJ2-1; D perhaps matches TRBD2 (6 bases). The tail of the sequence fits TRBJ2-7 better, so the J call may be wrong. The CDR3 totals 15 residues. The germline gives CDR1 SGHRS, CDR2 YFSETQ. The CDR3 nucleotides are TGCGCCAGCAGTCGAGTAGCGGCGTCAGGCTACGAGCAGTACTTC. This translates into CASSRVAASGYEQYF.

This clonotype showed up just a few times. The genes are TRBV4-1 and TRBJ2-1, with 13 positions matching TRBD2. The CDR3 is 22 residues long. J was trimmed by 7 bases and V by 2 bases; bases with no gene match: 23. CDR1 and CDR2 (germline): MGHRA, YSYEKL. The CDR3 bases are TGCGCCAGCAGCCAAACCTTCTTACCTCCCGGACTAGCGGGGGTGAAGGGGAATGAGCAGTTCTTC. Translating it yields CASSQTFLPPGLAGVKGNEQFF.

The chain has TRBV4-1 and TRBJ1-3; 10 bases line up with TRBD1. Germline values: CDR1 MGHRA, CDR2 YSYEKL. This CDR3 has 18 residues. With 2 bases clipped from V and 0 bases from J, the junction kept 7 bases outside the gene matches. This chain's CDR3 is CASSQPGQGSTSGNTIYF. The CDR3 DNA sequence: TGCGCCAGCAGCCAACCGGGACAGGGGTCTACCTCTGGAAACACCATATATTTT.

This clonotype was observed once. CDR3 region: CASSLSGEGYGYTF. The CDR3 nucleotides are TGTGCCAGCAGCTTATCAGGGGAAGGGTATGGCTACACCTTC. J is TRBJ1-2 and V is TRBV7-9; perhaps TRBD1 as D (6 bases). This CDR3 is built from 14 residues. CDR1 is SEHNR and CDR2 is FQNEAQ in the germline V gene (reference sequence). Trimming left V 2 bases short and J 5 bases short, with 12 bases between.

This clonotype was seen more than once but under ten times. CDR3 sequence: CSVQEVPTEAFF. CDR3 DNA sequence: TGCAGCGTGCAGGAGGTCCCCACTGAAGCTTTCTTT. The chain uses TRBV29-1 and TRBJ1-1; no definite D call. V lost 6 bases to trimming and J lost 4 bases, with 12 bases between them. CDR1 is SQVTM, CDR2 ANQGSEA, per germline. This CDR3 has 12 amino acids.

V and J are TRBV9 and TRBJ2-1; the match to TRBD2 covers 7 bases. The CDR3 totals 15 residues. Germline assignment: CDR1 SGDLS and CDR2 YYNGEE. V was pared by 2 bases and J by 1 base, with 3 bases of the junction left unmatched. The CDR3 spells CASSVGGESYNEQFF. The DNA for the CDR3 is TGTGCCAGCAGCGTGGGAGGGGAGTCCTACAATGAGCAGTTCTTC.

The rearrangement uses TRBV7-8 and TRBJ2-7; D gene unclear. This CDR3 is built from 15 residues. Per the germline V gene, CDR1 is SGHVS and CDR2 is FQNEAQ. V was cut by 0 bases and J by 2 bases, with 11 bases left in between. CDR3 nucleotide sequence: TGTGCCAGCAGCTTAGCGCGTCCGGAGCCCTACGAGCAGTACTTC. As protein: CASSLARPEPYEQYF.

V and J are TRBV4-2 and TRBJ2-6; possibly TRBD1 for D (6 bases). Per germline, CDR1 LGHNA and CDR2 YNFKEQ. The CDR3 runs to 16 residues. The V end was cut by 2 bases, the J end by 4 bases, with 12 bases between. CDR3 protein: CASSQSQGSGANVLTF. DNA of the CDR3: TGTGCCAGCAGCCAATCACAGGGCTCCGGGGCCAACGTCCTGACTTTC.

This sequence joins TRBV11-2 and TRBJ2-1; 14 bases match TRBD2. The trim removed 5 bases at V and 4 bases at J, leaving 7 bases unmatched. CDR3 length: 17 residues. The V gene's germline CDR1 is SGHAT and CDR2 FQNNGV. CDR3 amino acids: CASSAGTSGSWYNEQFF. The CDR3 DNA reads TGTGCCAGCAGCGCCGGGACTAGCGGGAGTTGGTACAATGAGCAGTTCTTC.

The rearrangement joins TRBV5-1 to TRBJ1-1; D is unresolved. The CDR3 covers 12 residues. Germline V lookup: CDR1 SGHRS, CDR2 YFSETQ. Trimming took 4 bases from V and 7 from J, leaving 11 bases between them. CDR3 amino acids: CASSPGKNEAFF. The DNA of the CDR3 is TGCGCCAGCAGCCCGGGGAAGAATGAAGCTTTCTTT.

The V and J genes are TRBV6-6 and TRBJ2-3; TRBD1 matches at 9 bases. CDR1 is MNHNY, CDR2 SVGAGI, per germline (reference sequence). CDR3 size: 15 residues. With 4 bases clipped from V and 4 bases from J, the junction kept 6 bases outside the gene matches. CDR3 loop: CASSFPGQGSDTQYF. DNA for the CDR3: TGTGCCAGCAGTTTCCCGGGACAGGGCTCAGATACGCAGTATTTT.

The chain couples TRBV20-1 to TRBJ2-3, with 8 positions matching TRBD1. From germline, CDR1 is DFQATT and CDR2 SNEGSKA (reference sequence). This CDR3 is built from 14 residues. The V segment lost 6 bases and the J segment 4 bases; nucleotides outside the gene matches: 9. CDR3 protein: CSATGQGGPDTQYF. The CDR3 DNA is TGCAGTGCCACCGGACAGGGAGGACCAGATACGCAGTATTTT.

This clonotype was seen more than once but under ten times. The chain combines TRBV7-8 with TRBJ2-1; D unclear. The CDR3 has 15 residues. V was pared by 1 base and J by 9 bases, with 16 bases between. Germline V CDR1 and CDR2: SGHVS, FQNEAQ. CDR3 in DNA: TGTGCCAGCAGCTTAGAAAGGCTCCTTTGGGGTGAGCAGTTCTTC. This encodes CASSLERLLWGEQFF.

This sequence joins TRBV6-2 or TRBV6-3 and TRBJ2-1; 12 bases fit TRBD2. The CDR3 has 15 amino acids. Trimming took 5 bases from V and 9 from J; bases not matched to a gene: 8. Germline V lookup: CDR1 MNHEY, CDR2 SVGEGT. Here the CDR3 DNA reads TGTGCCAGCAGTGGGGGACTAGCGGGTTATGGTGAGCAGTTCTTC. Its protein is CASSGGLAGYGEQFF.

This clonotype was seen only a few times. The rearrangement uses TRBV28 and TRBJ2-5, with 7 bases fitting TRBD1. CDR1 is MDHEN and CDR2 is SYDVKM in the germline V gene. This CDR3 is 13 amino acids long. The ends lost 3 bases at V and 6 bases at J; junction bases unmatched: 4. CDR3 sequence: CASSLGTEKTQYF. The CDR3 nucleotides are TGTGCCAGCAGTTTGGGGACAGAAAAGACCCAGTACTTC.

This clonotype was seen a few times. The chain employs TRBV9 and TRBJ2-7; D uncertain. CDR3 length: 14 amino acids. Trimming took 0 bases from V and 2 from J, leaving 9 bases between them. Germline V gene sequence: CDR1 SGDLS, CDR2 YYNGEE. CDR3 amino acids: CASSVVVATYEQYF. Here the CDR3 DNA reads TGTGCCAGCAGCGTAGTAGTGGCTACCTACGAGCAGTACTTC.

This clonotype was counted only a few times. The chain employs TRBV6-1 and TRBJ2-1; the match to TRBD2 covers 7 bases. Germline lookup yields CDR1 MNHNS and CDR2 SASEGT. V lost 5 bases to trimming and J lost 2 bases; unmatched junction nucleotides: 9. The CDR3 totals 16 residues. The CDR3 DNA sequence: TGTGCCAGCAGTTCCCTTACTAGCGTCCCCTACAATGAGCAGTTCTTC. It specifies CASSSLTSVPYNEQFF.

In DNA, the CDR3 is TGTGCCAGCAGTTACCCAGGGTACTATGGCTACACCTTC. Its translation is CASSYPGYYGYTF. V usage is TRBV6-5 and J usage is TRBJ1-2, with D perhaps TRBD1 (5 bases). This CDR3 has 13 residues. Trimming stripped 2 bases from V and 3 bases from J, with 7 bases between. Germline V gene lookup returns CDR1 MNHEY and CDR2 SVGAGI.

This chain joins TRBV15 and TRBJ1-5, with D possibly matching TRBD1 (5 bases). This CDR3 comprises 14 residues. The V and J ends lost 1 base and 4 bases respectively, with 8 bases between them. Germline V gives CDR1 LNHNV, CDR2 YYDKDF (reference sequence). The DNA of the CDR3 is TGTGCCACCAGCAGAGCCCGACAGAATCAGCCCCAGCATTTT. Translated: CATSRARQNQPQHF.

The genes are TRBV12-3 or TRBV12-4 and TRBJ1-6; D remains ambiguous. V shed 1 base and J shed 5 bases, with 6 bases lying between them. The CDR3 has 14 residues. CDR3 nucleotide sequence: TGTGCCAGCAGTTTAGTATCAGATAATTCACCCCTCCACTTT. Translating it yields CASSLVSDNSPLHF.

This clonotype was detected only a few times. This chain links TRBV5-1 with TRBJ2-1, with D possibly being TRBD2 (5 bases). The germline V gene encodes CDR1 SGHRS and CDR2 YFSETQ. Trimming stripped 2 bases from V and 0 bases from J, with 9 bases between. The CDR3 sequence is 15 residues long. The CDR3 DNA sequence: TGCGCCAGCAGCTTTGGGAGCTTCTCCTACAATGAGCAGTTCTTC. Translating it yields CASSFGSFSYNEQFF.